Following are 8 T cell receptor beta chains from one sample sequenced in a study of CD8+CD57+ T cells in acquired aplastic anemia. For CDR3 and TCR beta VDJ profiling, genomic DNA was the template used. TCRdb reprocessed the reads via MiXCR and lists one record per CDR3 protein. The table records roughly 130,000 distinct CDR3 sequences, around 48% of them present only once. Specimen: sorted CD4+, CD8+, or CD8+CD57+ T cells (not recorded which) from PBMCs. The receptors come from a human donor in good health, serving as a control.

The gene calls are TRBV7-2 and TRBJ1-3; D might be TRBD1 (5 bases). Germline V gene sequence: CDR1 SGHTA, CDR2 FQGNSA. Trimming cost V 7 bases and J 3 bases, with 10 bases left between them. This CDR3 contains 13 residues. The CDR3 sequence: CASIQGVGNTIYF. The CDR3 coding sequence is TGTGCCAGCATCCAGGGCGTTGGAAACACCATATATTTT.

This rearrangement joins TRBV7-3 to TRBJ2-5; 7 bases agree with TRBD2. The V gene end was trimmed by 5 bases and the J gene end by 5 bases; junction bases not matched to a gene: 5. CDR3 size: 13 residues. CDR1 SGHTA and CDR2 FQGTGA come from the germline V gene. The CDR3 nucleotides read TGTGCCAGCAGCCCATCCGGGGGGGAGACCCAGTACTTC. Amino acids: CASSPSGGETQYF.

CDR3 loop: CASGLVGGADTQYF. As DNA, the CDR3 is TGTGCTAGTGGTTTGGTAGGGGGGGCGGATACGCAGTATTTT. V is TRBV12-5 and J is TRBJ2-3, with a weak D call TRBD2 (7 bases). Per the germline V gene, CDR1 is LGHNT and CDR2 is FRNRAP. This CDR3 is built from 14 residues. V was trimmed by 0 bases and J by 6 bases, leaving 10 bases between them.

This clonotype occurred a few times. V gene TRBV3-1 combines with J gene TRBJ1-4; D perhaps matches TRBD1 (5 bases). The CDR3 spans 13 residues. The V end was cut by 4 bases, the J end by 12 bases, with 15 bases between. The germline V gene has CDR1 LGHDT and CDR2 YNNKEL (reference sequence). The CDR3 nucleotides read TGTGCCAGCAGCCCCCCCAATAGGGGCGAACTGTTTTTT. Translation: CASSPPNRGELFF.

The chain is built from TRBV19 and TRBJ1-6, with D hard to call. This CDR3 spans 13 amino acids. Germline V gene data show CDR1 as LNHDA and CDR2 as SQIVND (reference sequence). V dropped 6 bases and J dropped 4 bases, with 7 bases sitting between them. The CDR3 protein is CASSSLYNSPLHF. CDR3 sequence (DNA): TGTGCCAGTAGCAGTTTGTATAATTCACCCCTCCACTTT.

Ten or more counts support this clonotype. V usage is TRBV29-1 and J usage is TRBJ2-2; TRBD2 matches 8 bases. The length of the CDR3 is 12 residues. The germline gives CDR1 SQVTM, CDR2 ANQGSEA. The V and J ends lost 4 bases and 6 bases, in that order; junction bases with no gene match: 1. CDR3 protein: CSVAGGSGELFF. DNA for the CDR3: TGCAGCGTTGCGGGGGGGTCCGGGGAGCTGTTTTTT.

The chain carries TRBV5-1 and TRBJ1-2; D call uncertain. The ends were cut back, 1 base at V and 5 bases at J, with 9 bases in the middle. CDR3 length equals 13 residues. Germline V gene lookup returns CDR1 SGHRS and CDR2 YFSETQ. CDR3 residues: CASSLSEGYGYTF. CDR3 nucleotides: TGCGCCAGCAGCTTGTCTGAAGGGTATGGCTACACCTTC.

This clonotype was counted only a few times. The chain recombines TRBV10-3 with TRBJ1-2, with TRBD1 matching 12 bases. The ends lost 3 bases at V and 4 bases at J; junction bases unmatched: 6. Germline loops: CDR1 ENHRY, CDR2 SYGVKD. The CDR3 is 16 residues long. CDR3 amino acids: CAISDGTGGGGYGYTF. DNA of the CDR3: TGTGCCATCAGTGACGGGACAGGGGGCGGAGGCTATGGCTACACCTTC.